The source of this TCR beta chain is a study of Graves' ophthalmopathy and Graves' hyperthyroidism. Other autoimmune diseases, uncontrolled infections, pregnancy and lactation each led to patient exclusion. This clonotype was seen repeatedly, ten times or more. TCR beta CDR3 amplification used RNA transcripts. The authors performed first-round RT-PCR with HTBI primers and then a second-round multiplex PCR. TCRdb recomputed calls from the multiplex PCR reads with MiXCR, one row per CDR3 protein. Here the sample spans around 590,000 distinct CDR3 sequences, about 35% being singletons. Germline trimming cut 1 base from V and 7 bases from J; bases unmatched to any gene: 4. The CDR3 sequence is 15 residues long. Germline V gene lookup returns CDR1 MGHDK and CDR2 SYGVNS.

Sequencing was performed on peripheral blood or thyroid tissue (not recorded which). The chain uses TRBV25-1 and TRBJ1-6; TRBD1 matches 7 bases. This clonotype was sampled from an adult man with Graves' hyperthyroidism. The CDR3 here is CASSEFKGANSPLHF. The CDR3, as DNA: TGTGCCAGCAGTGAATTTAAGGGGGCCAATTCACCCCTCCACTTT.